This T cell receptor (beta chain) was sequenced in a study of blood T cell repertoires in COVID-19. Looking at the study overall: Spain, Italy and the United States supplied samples that represented acute and convalescent COVID-19.

The CDR3 contains 14 residues. Trimming left V 1 base short and J 10 bases short, with 11 bases between. Germline CDR1 is LNHNV and CDR2 is YYDKDF (reference sequence). Some clones are missing from TCRdb's copy, which holds only in-frame ones; the method was immunoSEQ multiplex PCR. The table lists around 190,000 clones, 80% to 90% of them singletons, with less than 2% in the top ten. Material: peripheral blood. V and J are TRBV15 and TRBJ1-6, with D uncertain. The receptor was isolated from a man aged 18 to 30 who had recovered from COVID-19. CDR3 sequence: CATSRGGLGSPLHF. The CDR3 DNA reads as TGTGCCACCAGCAGAGGAGGGCTGGGGTCACCCCTCCACTTT.